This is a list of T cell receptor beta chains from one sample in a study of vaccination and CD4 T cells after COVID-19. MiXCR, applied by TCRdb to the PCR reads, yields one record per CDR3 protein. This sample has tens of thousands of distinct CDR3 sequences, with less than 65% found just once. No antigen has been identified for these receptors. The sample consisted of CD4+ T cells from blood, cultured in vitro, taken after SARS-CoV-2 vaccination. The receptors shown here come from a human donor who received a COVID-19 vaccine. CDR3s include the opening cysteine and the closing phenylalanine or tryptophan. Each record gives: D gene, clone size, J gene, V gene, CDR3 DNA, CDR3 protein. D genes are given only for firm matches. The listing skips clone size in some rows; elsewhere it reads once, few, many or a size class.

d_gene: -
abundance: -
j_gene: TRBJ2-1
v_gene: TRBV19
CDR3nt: TGTGCCAGTAGTCCAGGGGTAATGGGTGAGCAGTTCTTC
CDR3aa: CASSPGVMGEQFF

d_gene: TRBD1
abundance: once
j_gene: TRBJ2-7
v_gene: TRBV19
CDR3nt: TGTGCCAGTAGTTCCCCAGGGGGTTACGAGCAGTACTTC
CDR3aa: CASSSPGGYEQYF

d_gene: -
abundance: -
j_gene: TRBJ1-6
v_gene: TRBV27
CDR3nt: TGTGCCAGCAGTTTTACGAACGAGTTTAATTCACCCCTCCACTTT
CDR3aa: CASSFTNEFNSPLHF

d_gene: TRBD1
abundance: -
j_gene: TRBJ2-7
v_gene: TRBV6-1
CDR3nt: TGTGCCAGCAGTGATGGGGGGGGACAGGGTTCCTACGAGCAGTACTTC
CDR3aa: CASSDGGGQGSYEQYF

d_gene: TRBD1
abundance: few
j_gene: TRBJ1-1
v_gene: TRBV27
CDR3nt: TGTGCCAGCATGCTATCTTGGGCAGGGGGAGCTGAAGCTTTCTTT
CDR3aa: CASMLSWAGGAEAFF

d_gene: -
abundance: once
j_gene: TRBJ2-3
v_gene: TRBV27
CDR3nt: TGTGCCAGCAGTTTTGCAGCTAGCACAGATACGCAGTATTTT
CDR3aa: CASSFAASTDTQYF

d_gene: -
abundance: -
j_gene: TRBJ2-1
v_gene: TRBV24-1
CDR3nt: TGTGCCACCAGTAGCCGGCCAGGTGAGCAGTTCTTC
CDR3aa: CATSSRPGEQFF

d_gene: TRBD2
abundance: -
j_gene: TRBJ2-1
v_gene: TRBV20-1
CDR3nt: TGCAGTGCTAGGGGGGTCAAGGAGCGGGGGGCCTTCAATGAGCAGTTCTTC
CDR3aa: CSARGVKERGAFNEQFF

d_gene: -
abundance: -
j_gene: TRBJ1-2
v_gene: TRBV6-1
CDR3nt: TGTGCCAGCAGTACAGGGTCTAACTATGGCTACACCTTC
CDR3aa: CASSTGSNYGYTF

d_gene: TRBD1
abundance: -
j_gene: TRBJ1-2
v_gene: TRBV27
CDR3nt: TGTGCCAGCAGTCTCCGGGACAGCCCTCTCTATGGCTACACCTTC
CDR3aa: CASSLRDSPLYGYTF

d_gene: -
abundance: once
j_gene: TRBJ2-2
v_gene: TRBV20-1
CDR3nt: TGCAGTGCTAGGCCCAGCGGCAACACCGGGGAGCTGTTTTTT
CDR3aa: CSARPSGNTGELFF

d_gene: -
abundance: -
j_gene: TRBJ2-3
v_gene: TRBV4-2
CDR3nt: TGTGCCAGCAGCCAAGACCGACCGGGGGGCCCTACAGATACGCAGTATTTT
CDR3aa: CASSQDRPGGPTDTQYF

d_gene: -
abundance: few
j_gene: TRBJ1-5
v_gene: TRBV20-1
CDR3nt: TGCAGTGCTAGACAACCCCAGGGCCCTAGGCGCAATCAGCCCCAGCATTTT
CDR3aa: CSARQPQGPRRNQPQHF

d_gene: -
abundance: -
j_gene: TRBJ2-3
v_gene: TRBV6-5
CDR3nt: TGTGCCAGCAGTTATAGGGCCCCAGATACGCAGTATTTT
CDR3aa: CASSYRAPDTQYF

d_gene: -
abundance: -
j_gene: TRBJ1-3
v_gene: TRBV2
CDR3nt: TGTGCCAGCAGTGTATCTGGAAACACCATATATTTT
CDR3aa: CASSVSGNTIYF

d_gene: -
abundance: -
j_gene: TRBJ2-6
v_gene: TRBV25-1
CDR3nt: TGTGCCAGCAGTGGCTTCAGGGAGGATGGGGCCAACGTCCTGACTTTC
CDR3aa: CASSGFREDGANVLTF

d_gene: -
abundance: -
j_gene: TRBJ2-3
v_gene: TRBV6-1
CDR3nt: TGTGCCAGCAGTGAAGCGGTAGATACGCAGTATTTT
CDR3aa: CASSEAVDTQYF

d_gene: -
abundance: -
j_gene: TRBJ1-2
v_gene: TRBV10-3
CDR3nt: TGTGCCATCAGTGGGGGGGCTGACTATGGCTACACCTTC
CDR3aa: CAISGGADYGYTF

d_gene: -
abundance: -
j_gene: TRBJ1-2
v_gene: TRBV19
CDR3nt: TGTGCCATCAAGAAAGGGGTGGGGAATGTGTCGACCTTC
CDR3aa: CAIKKGVGNVSTF

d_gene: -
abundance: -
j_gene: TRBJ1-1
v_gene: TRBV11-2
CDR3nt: TGTGCCAGCAGCCCGCCGATTTGGGGGTATTCGAACACTGAAGCTTTCTTT
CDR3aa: CASSPPIWGYSNTEAFF

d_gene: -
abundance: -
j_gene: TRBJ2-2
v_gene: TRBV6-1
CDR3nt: TGTGCCAGCGCGATCAACTACGGAGGCGGGGAGCTGTTTTTT
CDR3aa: CASAINYGGGELFF

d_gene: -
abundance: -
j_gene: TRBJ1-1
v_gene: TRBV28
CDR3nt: TGTGCCAGCAGTCCCAGTCGGGAAGCTTTCTTT
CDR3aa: CASSPSREAFF

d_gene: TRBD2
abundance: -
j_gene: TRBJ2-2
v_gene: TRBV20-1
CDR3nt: TGCAGTGCTAGGAGGGGGGGACTAGCGGGGGGGCCCCTCACCGGGGAGCTGTTTTTT
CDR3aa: CSARRGGLAGGPLTGELFF

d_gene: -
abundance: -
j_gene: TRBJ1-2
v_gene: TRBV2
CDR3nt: TGTGCCAGCAGTTCACAGGGCCTGGACTATGGCTACACCTTC
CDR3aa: CASSSQGLDYGYTF

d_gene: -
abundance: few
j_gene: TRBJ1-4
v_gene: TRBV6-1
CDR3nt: TGTGCCAGCAGTGTGGATATTAGAGGGCTAGGTTTTTTT
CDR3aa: CASSVDIRGLGFF

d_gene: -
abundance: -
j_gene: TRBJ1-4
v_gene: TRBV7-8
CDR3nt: TGTGCCAGCAGCCGCTATGGGACAAGTGAAAAACTGTTTTTT
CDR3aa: CASSRYGTSEKLFF

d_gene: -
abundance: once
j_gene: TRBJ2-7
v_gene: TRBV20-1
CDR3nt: TGCAGTGCTAAGGCAGACTACGAGCAGTACTTC
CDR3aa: CSAKADYEQYF

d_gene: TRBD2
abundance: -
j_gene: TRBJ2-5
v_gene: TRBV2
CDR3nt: TGTGCCAGCACCCTGGGGGGGGTCAGTTCGGAGACCCAGTACTTC
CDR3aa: CASTLGGVSSETQYF

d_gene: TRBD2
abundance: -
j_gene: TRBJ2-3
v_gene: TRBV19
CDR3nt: TGTGCCAGTAGTTCAAGCGGGGGGGCGAATACGCAGTATTTT
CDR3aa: CASSSSGGANTQYF

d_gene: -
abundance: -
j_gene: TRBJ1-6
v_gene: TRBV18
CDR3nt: TGTGCCAGCTCACAAAGGGACCGAGGGAATTCACCCCTCCACTTT
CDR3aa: CASSQRDRGNSPLHF

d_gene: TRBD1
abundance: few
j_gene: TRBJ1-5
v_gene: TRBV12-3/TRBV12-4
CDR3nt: TGTGCCAGCAGTCGGACAGGGGGCAATCAGCCCCAGCATTTT
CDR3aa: CASSRTGGNQPQHF

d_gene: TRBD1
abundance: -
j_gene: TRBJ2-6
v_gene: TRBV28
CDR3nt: TGTGCCAGCAGTTCTGGGACAGCTGGGGCCAACGTCCTGACTTTC
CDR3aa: CASSSGTAGANVLTF